One sample yielded the 29 T cell receptor beta chains listed below, sequenced in a study of T-cell memory formation after mild COVID-19. MiXCR was run by TCRdb on the 5' RACE reads, yielding one entry per CDR3 protein. The sample includes about 560,000 distinct CDR3 sequences, roughly a fifth seen only once; the top ten take about 8.2%. The source material was PBMCs or a T cell subset sorted from them (not recorded which). Receptors were obtained from an adult woman who had mild COVID-19 (a few samples of this study predate the infection). Cell type and time point are not known.

This clonotype has at least ten counts. The rearrangement joins TRBV2 to TRBJ2-3, with a tentative D call TRBD2 (7 bases). The CDR3 length is 16 residues. Trimming took off 1 base at V and 2 bases at J, with 13 bases between the two ends. Germline CDR1 is SNHLY and CDR2 is FYNNEI. CDR3: CASSEVRGAVTDTQYF. In DNA form, the CDR3 reads TGTGCCAGCAGTGAAGTACGGGGGGCCGTCACAGATACGCAGTATTTT.

This clonotype has just a few counts. The V call is TRBV5-1, the J call TRBJ2-3, with no clear D. This CDR3 is built from 19 residues. The ends were cut back, 4 bases at V and 2 bases at J, with 26 bases in the middle. The germline V gene encodes CDR1 SGHRS and CDR2 YFSETQ. This CDR3 reads CASSAPQTGGRPVTDTQYF. CDR3 nucleotide sequence: TGCGCCAGCAGCGCGCCCCAGACGGGCGGTCGTCCCGTCACAGATACGCAGTATTTT.

This clonotype was recorded a few times. This chain connects TRBV30 to TRBJ2-3, with 10 nucleotides matching TRBD2. The CDR3 has 12 residues. The trim removed 3 bases at V and 12 bases at J, leaving 6 bases unmatched. The germline CDR1 and CDR2 sequences are GTSNPN and SVGIG (reference sequence). The CDR3 here is CAWSLAGARQYF. As DNA, the CDR3 is TGTGCCTGGAGCCTAGCGGGGGCCCGACAGTATTTT.

The chain employs TRBV2 and TRBJ2-3; D assignment may be TRBD1 or TRBD2 (5 bases each). The V gene lost 3 bases and the J gene lost 4 bases, with 20 bases spanning the gap. The germline CDR1 and CDR2 sequences are SNHLY and FYNNEI. The CDR3 extends over 17 amino acids. The CDR3 nucleotides are TGTGCCAGCAGTGATGTGAGGGGACCTACTAGATCAGATACGCAGTATTTT. It translates to CASSDVRGPTRSDTQYF.

In this sample, this clonotype turned up a few times. J is TRBJ1-1 and V is TRBV11-2; D may be TRBD1 (5 bases). This CDR3 comprises 13 residues. V lost 5 bases and J 11 bases, leaving 18 bases between the germline ends. CDR1 is SGHAT, CDR2 FQNNGV, per germline. The CDR3 loop reads CASSLGGGSFAFF. The DNA of the CDR3 is TGTGCCAGCAGCCTTGGGGGGGGTTCGTTTGCTTTCTTT. Looking up the rest from reference TRBV11-2 and TRBJ1-1 gives the full variable domain: EAGVAQSPRYKIIEKRQSVAFWCNPISGHATLYWYQQILGQGPKLLIQFQNNGVVDDSQLPKDRFSAERLKGVDSTLKIQPAKLEDSAVYLCASSLGGGSFAFFGQGTRLTVV.

The gene calls are TRBV19 and TRBJ2-6, with D uncertain. Germline V lookup: CDR1 LNHDA, CDR2 SQIVND (reference sequence). Between the trimmed V and J ends, which lost 6 bases and 3 bases, there was a span of 12 bases. This CDR3 region has 15 residues. The chain's CDR3 is CASSFDKGGANVLTF. In DNA form, the CDR3 reads TGTGCCAGTAGCTTCGACAAGGGTGGGGCCAACGTCCTGACTTTC. The full variable domain, rest sourced from reference TRBV19 and TRBJ2-6, is DGGITQSPKYLFRKEGQNVTLSCEQNLNHDAMYWYRQDPGQGLRLIYYSQIVNDFQKGDIAEGYSVSREKKESFPLTVTSAQKNPTAFYLCASSFDKGGANVLTFGAGSRLTVL.

The chain employs TRBV7-9 and TRBJ1-2, with unresolved D. The CDR3 contains 17 residues. The germline CDR1 and CDR2 sequences are SEHNR and FQNEAQ (reference sequence). The germline V and J ends were trimmed by 4 bases and 0 bases, with 18 bases remaining between them. The CDR3: CASSSQVVYEANYGYTF. Here the CDR3 DNA reads TGTGCCAGCAGCTCCCAGGTGGTCTACGAAGCTAACTATGGCTACACCTTC.

This clonotype was seen repeatedly, ten times or more. The chain employs TRBV12-3 or TRBV12-4 and TRBJ2-1; 15 bases map to TRBD2. CDR3 size: 17 residues. Trimming cost V 5 bases and J 6 bases; bases outside gene matches: 8. The CDR3: CASSPGLAGGPFNEQFF. DNA of the CDR3: TGTGCCAGCAGTCCTGGACTAGCGGGGGGGCCGTTCAATGAGCAGTTCTTC.

V gene TRBV4-1 combines with J gene TRBJ2-2, with TRBD2 identical over 15 bases. The V gene's germline CDR1 is MGHRA and CDR2 YSYEKL. The CDR3 is 18 residues long. J lost 4 bases, V lost 6 bases, and 9 bases had no gene match. Written as DNA, the CDR3 is TGCGCCAGCAGGCCCGGACTAGCGGGGGGGCGGAGCACCGGGGAGCTGTTTTTT. Its translation is CASRPGLAGGRSTGELFF.

A few counts support this clonotype. CDR3 amino acids: CASSLGTGMNQPQHF. CDR3 DNA: TGTGCCAGCAGCTTAGGGACAGGAATGAATCAGCCCCAGCATTTT. This chain uses TRBV7-2 with TRBJ1-5; 7 positions match TRBD1. The J segment lost 4 bases and the V segment lost 1 base, leaving 4 bases of the junction unmatched. CDR1 and CDR2 from the germline V gene are SGHTA and FQGNSA. The CDR3 is 15 residues long.

This clonotype was recorded at least ten times. This sequence joins TRBV7-3 and TRBJ1-1; D remains ambiguous. Germline V CDR1 and CDR2: SGHTA, FQGTGA. The CDR3 is made up of 13 amino acids. The V and J ends lost 7 bases and 0 bases respectively, with 9 bases between them. DNA of the CDR3: TGTGCCAGCAAGCTGAACATGAACACTGAAGCTTTCTTT. Protein: CASKLNMNTEAFF. Variable domain in full (rest from reference TRBV7-3 and TRBJ1-1): GAGVSQTPSNKVTEKGKYVELRCDPISGHTALYWYRQSLGQGPEFLIYFQGTGAADDSGLPNDRFFAVRPEGSVSTLKIQRTERGDSAVYLCASKLNMNTEAFFGQGTRLTVV.

This clonotype was observed a handful of times. This rearrangement joins TRBV5-4 to TRBJ2-6; possible D gene TRBD1, 6 bases. The V end lost 7 bases, the J end lost 0 bases, and 26 bases lay between the germline ends. Germline V gene lookup returns CDR1 SGHNT and CDR2 YYREEE (reference sequence). CDR3 length: 20 amino acids. The CDR3 bases are TGTGCCAGCCGAAGTGGAATGGGGGCCGGTCTGAGCTCTGGGGCCAACGTCCTGACTTTC. This sequence encodes CASRSGMGAGLSSGANVLTF.

The J gene is TRBJ2-5, the V gene TRBV11-2, with D tentatively TRBD1 (6 bases). CDR3 length equals 13 residues. CDR1 is SGHAT and CDR2 is FQNNGV in the germline V gene. V lost 2 bases and J 4 bases, leaving 8 bases between the germline ends. The CDR3 DNA reads as TGTGCCAGCAGCTTATGGGGGCTAGAGACCCAGTACTTC. This translates into CASSLWGLETQYF.

The rearrangement joins TRBV10-3 to TRBJ2-5; 9 nucleotides align to TRBD1. Germline V gives CDR1 ENHRY, CDR2 SYGVKD. The CDR3 totals 12 residues. J gave up 5 bases and V 7 bases, and 2 bases lay outside the gene matches. The CDR3 DNA reads TGTGCCATCAAGGGGACAGGGGAGACCCAGTACTTC. Amino acids: CAIKGTGETQYF.

This clonotype turned up a few times. The rearrangement uses TRBV7-8 and TRBJ2-1; D ambiguous. Trimming took 5 bases from V and 8 from J, leaving 16 bases between them. Germline CDR1 is SGHVS and CDR2 is FQNEAQ. The CDR3 length is 14 residues. The CDR3 loop reads CASSIKVGVDEQFF. The CDR3 region has the DNA TGTGCCAGCAGCATTAAAGTTGGGGTTGATGAGCAGTTCTTC.

The rearrangement uses TRBV11-3 and TRBJ1-1; D not certain. From germline, CDR1 is SGHNT and CDR2 YENEEA. Trimming shortened V by 9 bases and J by 1 base, and 12 bases separated the two germline ends. The CDR3 is 13 amino acids. Here the CDR3 DNA reads TGTGCCAGTCAACTACAACCGAACACTGAAGCTTTCTTT. It specifies CASQLQPNTEAFF. Filled out from reference TRBV11-3 and TRBJ1-1, the complete variable domain reads EAGVVQSPRYKIIEKKQPVAFWCNPISGHNTLYWYLQNLGQGPELLIRYENEEAVDDSQLPKDRFSAERLKGVDSTLKIQPAELGDSAVYLCASQLQPNTEAFFGQGTRLTVV.

The chain is built from TRBV4-1 and TRBJ1-4; TRBD1 agrees at 7 bases. The CDR3 contains 18 residues. Germline CDR1 MGHRA, CDR2 YSYEKL. V was pared by 1 base and J by 2 bases, with 10 bases of the junction left unmatched. CDR3 in amino acids: CASSQVDVRGGTNEKLFF. The CDR3 DNA is TGCGCCAGCAGCCAAGTCGATGTTAGAGGGGGCACTAATGAAAAACTGTTTTTT.

The V and J genes are TRBV29-1 and TRBJ1-1; D is undetermined. With 4 bases removed from V and 1 base from J, the gap between germline ends came to 10 bases. Germline V gene data show CDR1 as SQVTM and CDR2 as ANQGSEA. This CDR3 spans 13 amino acids. For the CDR3, the DNA is TGCAGCGTTGCATTATCCGAGAACACTGAAGCTTTCTTT. Translated, it gives CSVALSENTEAFF.

The V and J genes are TRBV12-3 or TRBV12-4 and TRBJ2-2; TRBD2 aligns across 8 bases. The CDR3 loop spans 14 amino acids. V was pared by 3 bases and J by 12 bases, with 9 bases of the junction left unmatched. The CDR3 reads CASSLAGGRRKLFF. The CDR3 nucleotides are TGTGCCAGCAGTTTGGCCGGCGGGAGGCGAAAGCTGTTTTTT.

The chain combines TRBV10-3 with TRBJ1-5, with D hard to call. The germline V and J ends were trimmed by 6 bases and 2 bases, with 8 bases remaining between them. The CDR3 contains 13 residues. Germline V gives CDR1 ENHRY, CDR2 SYGVKD. The CDR3: CAISAGRNQPQHF. The CDR3 coding sequence is TGTGCCATCAGCGCGGGTCGCAATCAGCCCCAGCATTTT.

This clonotype has a handful of counts. The chain carries TRBV4-2 and TRBJ1-4; no clear D. V shed 5 bases and J shed 8 bases, with 15 bases lying between them. This CDR3 is built from 14 residues. From germline, CDR1 is LGHNA and CDR2 YNFKEQ. This CDR3 is CASSSEVAVEKLFF. The CDR3, as DNA: TGTGCCAGCAGCTCGGAGGTTGCTGTCGAAAAACTGTTTTTT.

The chain's CDR3 is CASSPGTSVTDTQYF. In nucleotides, the CDR3 is TGTGCCAGCTCACCCGGGACTAGCGTAACAGATACGCAGTATTTT. The chain links TRBV18 to TRBJ2-3; 10 bases match TRBD2. V was clipped by 3 bases and J by 3 bases; unmatched bases: 3. The CDR3 totals 15 residues. The V gene's germline CDR1 is KGHSH and CDR2 LQKENI.

The J gene is TRBJ2-4, the V gene TRBV6-5; tentatively, D is TRBD2 (6 bases). The V end was cut by 0 bases, the J end by 7 bases, with 10 bases between. CDR1 and CDR2 (germline): MNHEY, SVGAGI. CDR3 length: 14 residues. CDR3: CASSYSWGENIQYF. The CDR3 bases are TGTGCCAGCAGTTACTCCTGGGGGGAGAACATTCAGTACTTC.

This clonotype has a handful of counts. This chain connects TRBV27 to TRBJ1-1, with D tentatively TRBD1 (5 bases). The CDR3 runs 13 residues. Germline CDR1 and CDR2: MNHEY and SMNVEV (reference sequence). The V end was cut by 0 bases, the J end by 8 bases, with 10 bases between. The CDR3 sequence: CASSLSREKEAFF. CDR3 coding DNA: TGTGCCAGCAGTTTATCCAGGGAAAAAGAAGCTTTCTTT.

In this sample, this clonotype turned up a few times. The chain links TRBV5-1 to TRBJ2-5; D gene unclear. CDR3 length equals 13 residues. Germline-derived CDR1 and CDR2 are SGHRS and YFSETQ. V was pared by 4 bases and J by 0 bases, with 7 bases between. The CDR3 protein is CASSTFDQETQYF. Here the CDR3 DNA reads TGCGCCAGCAGCACGTTTGACCAAGAGACCCAGTACTTC.

J is TRBJ1-2 and V is TRBV15; tentatively, D is TRBD1 (6 bases). Germline V CDR1 and CDR2: LNHNV, YYDKDF (reference sequence). The V end was cut by 5 bases, the J end by 4 bases, with 17 bases between. This CDR3 region has 15 residues. Written as DNA, the CDR3 is TGTGCCACCAGCCATCCCGCCAGGGGTGCCTATGGCTACACCTTC. This sequence encodes CATSHPARGAYGYTF.

This clonotype was detected a few times. The chain employs TRBV29-1 and TRBJ2-7, with TRBD1 matching over 9 bases. Per germline, CDR1 SQVTM and CDR2 ANQGSEA. The junction had 13 bases not matched to a gene; V was cut back by 6 bases and J by 1 base. The CDR3 is made up of 16 amino acids. CDR3 amino acids: CSVGFGTGRVSYEQYF. The CDR3 nucleotides read TGCAGCGTCGGATTCGGGACAGGGAGGGTATCCTACGAGCAGTACTTC.

This clonotype turned up a few times. As DNA, the CDR3 is TGTGCCAGCAGCTTTATTTGGCCTAGCGGATTCACAGATACGCAGTATTTT. As protein: CASSFIWPSGFTDTQYF. This sequence joins TRBV7-2 and TRBJ2-3, with 7 bases fitting TRBD2. The CDR3 is made up of 17 amino acids. Germline CDR1 and CDR2: SGHTA and FQGNSA. Trimming cost V 3 bases and J 2 bases; bases outside gene matches: 11.

The chain uses TRBV29-1 and TRBJ1-1; no firm D call. Per germline, CDR1 SQVTM and CDR2 ANQGSEA. This CDR3 spans 13 amino acids. V dropped 5 bases and J dropped 0 bases, with 10 bases sitting between them. The CDR3, as DNA: TGCAGCGTTATGACAACTCTGAACACTGAAGCTTTCTTT. It codes for CSVMTTLNTEAFF. The variable domain in full, with the rest retrieved from reference TRBV29-1 and TRBJ1-1, is SAVISQKPSRDICQRGTSLTIQCQVDSQVTMMFWYRQQPGQSLTLIATANQGSEATYESGFVIDKFPISRPNLTFSTLTVSNMSPEDSSIYLCSVMTTLNTEAFFGQGTRLTVV.